The next 31 T cell receptor beta chains were all read from a single sample in a study of T-cell reconstitution after alpha-beta-depleted transplantation in children (dated by TCRdb to the mid-2010s). What the research found in general, with its limitations: Over the following months the frequencies of hyperexpanded clones went down, and after one year T-cell counts and TCRbeta diversity were mostly credited to newly produced T cells.

What these receptors recognize is not known. Preparation of the library involved PCR. Sequencing instrument: Illumina HiSeq 2500. TCR library preparation used molecular barcoding, with unique molecular identifiers applied to normalize quantification of the TCRbeta repertoire. The raw public reads went through TCRdb reprocessing: fastp at Q25, MiXCR clone calling, in-frame beta chains kept. For every CDR3 protein sequence, its rows merge into one entry that carries the most common genes and DNA. The sample profile shows some 300,000 distinct CDR3 sequences; just over 7.5% of them were found once. Of the sample, around 9.8% is held by the ten largest clones. The treatment or condition label here, explained by the study, means: allogeneic hematopoietic cell transplantation with graft depleted of TCRalphabeta T cells and CD19 B cells. The sample was peripheral blood, taken 360 days after TCRalphabeta/CD19-depleted stem cell transplant. These receptors were obtained from a female patient aged 2-9 years who had a stem cell transplant for Fanconi anemia, so the T cells may come from the graft donor.

This chain uses TRBV18 with TRBJ2-1, with a weak D call TRBD1 (6 bases). V was cut by 1 base and J by 7 bases, with 11 bases left in between. In germline, CDR1 is KGHSH, CDR2 LQKENI. The length of the CDR3 is 14 residues. In DNA form, the CDR3 reads TGTGCCAGCTCACCACAGGGGGTGTGGAATGAGCAGTTCTTC. This sequence encodes CASSPQGVWNEQFF.

This clonotype was seen ten or more times. The chain uses TRBV3-1 and TRBJ2-5; no definite D call. From germline, CDR1 is LGHDT and CDR2 YNNKEL (reference sequence). CDR3 length equals 10 residues. Trimming stripped 1 base from V and 11 bases from J, with 5 bases between. DNA for the CDR3: TGTGCCAGCAGCCAAGGGCGACAGTACTTC. As protein: CASSQGRQYF.

This clonotype was seen ten or more times. V usage is TRBV13 and J usage is TRBJ2-1; no firm D call. Looked up from germline, CDR1 is PRHDT and CDR2 is FYEKMQ (reference sequence). V was pared by 2 bases and J by 0 bases, with 5 bases between. The CDR3 sequence is 14 residues long. The CDR3 DNA reads as TGTGCCAGCAGCTTACGGGTCTCCTACAATGAGCAGTTCTTC. The encoded protein is CASSLRVSYNEQFF. Complete variable domain (other parts from reference TRBV13 and TRBJ2-1): AAGVIQSPRHLIKEKRETATLKCYPIPRHDTVYWYQQGPGQDPQFLISFYEKMQSDKGSIPDRFSAQQFSDYHSELNMSSLELGDSALYFCASSLRVSYNEQFFGPGTRLTVL.

The table lists this clonotype with many counts. The rearrangement joins TRBV5-1 to TRBJ1-2; D is possibly TRBD1 (5 bases). CDR1 is SGHRS and CDR2 is YFSETQ in the germline V gene. CDR3 size: 15 residues. V dropped 5 bases and J dropped 7 bases, with 21 bases sitting between them. In nucleotides, the CDR3 is TGCGCCAGCAGTACTAACCGGGACGGGTTCCGTGGCTACACCTTC. It encodes CASSTNRDGFRGYTF.

This clonotype has at least ten counts. The J gene is TRBJ2-1, the V gene TRBV7-9; no definite D call. There are 13 residues in the CDR3. V was pared by 3 bases and J by 4 bases, with 7 bases between. Germline V lookup: CDR1 SEHNR, CDR2 FQNEAQ (reference sequence). The DNA for the CDR3 is TGTGCCAGCAGCTTTGCAGTTTACAATGAGCAGTTCTTC. It is translated as CASSFAVYNEQFF.

This clonotype was observed at least ten times. The J gene is TRBJ2-2, the V gene TRBV5-6; 8 bases fit TRBD1. The trim removed 4 bases at V and 3 bases at J, leaving 5 bases unmatched. The germline gives CDR1 SGHDT, CDR2 YYEEEE. This CDR3 has 15 residues. The CDR3 loop is CASSGGQVHTGELFF. Written as DNA, the CDR3 is TGTGCCAGCAGCGGGGGACAGGTTCACACCGGGGAGCTGTTTTTT.

This clonotype has ten or more counts. This chain joins TRBV12-3 or TRBV12-4 and TRBJ1-2, with unresolved D. This CDR3 spans 14 amino acids. Trimming took off 6 bases at V and 4 bases at J, with 15 bases between the two ends. CDR3 protein: CASSFSALPYGYTF. The CDR3 coding sequence is TGTGCCAGCAGCTTTTCGGCCCTCCCCTATGGCTACACCTTC.

This clonotype has a count of ten or more. The rearrangement joins TRBV24-1 to TRBJ2-1; TRBD1 aligns across 8 bases. The junction had 5 bases not matched to a gene; V was cut back by 6 bases and J by 2 bases. The CDR3 length is 15 residues. Germline V gene sequence: CDR1 KGHDR, CDR2 SFDVKD. CDR3 amino acids: CATSYGQGTYNEQFF. The CDR3 DNA is TGTGCCACCAGTTACGGACAGGGAACCTACAATGAGCAGTTCTTC.

This clonotype occurred a few times. The chain has TRBV20-1 and TRBJ1-2, with D unclear. This CDR3 has 15 amino acids. V lost 4 bases and J lost 4, with 19 bases in between. Germline lookup yields CDR1 DFQATT and CDR2 SNEGSKA (reference sequence). In DNA form, the CDR3 reads TGCAGTGCTAAGAAACAGCCCCTGGAAATCTATGGCTACACCTTC. Translating it yields CSAKKQPLEIYGYTF.

In this sample, this clonotype turned up many times. The chain carries TRBV6-5 and TRBJ2-7; TRBD1 matches at 9 bases. Per the germline V gene, CDR1 is MNHEY and CDR2 is SVGAGI. V lost 3 bases, J lost 4 bases, and 7 bases stayed unmatched. The CDR3 loop spans 15 amino acids. The CDR3 nucleotides are TGTGCCAGCAGTTATACCGGGACAGGGTTTTACGAGCAGTACTTC. Its protein product is CASSYTGTGFYEQYF.

The chain carries TRBV15 and TRBJ1-4; D unclear. In germline, CDR1 is LNHNV, CDR2 YYDKDF (reference sequence). The CDR3 spans 13 residues. The V end lost 1 base, the J end lost 8 bases, and 8 bases lay between the germline ends. The CDR3, as DNA: TGTGCCACCAGCAGAGGTCAGGAAGAAAAACTGTTTTTT. Translated, it gives CATSRGQEEKLFF.

This clonotype was counted many times. The V call is TRBV7-9, the J call TRBJ2-1; the D gene is possibly TRBD1 (5 bases). The V gene's germline CDR1 is SEHNR and CDR2 FQNEAQ (reference sequence). Trimming cost V 3 bases and J 3 bases, with 12 bases left between them. The CDR3 covers 15 residues. The CDR3 protein is CASSLQGSSYNEQFF. Written as DNA, the CDR3 is TGTGCCAGCAGCTTGCAGGGCAGCAGCTACAATGAGCAGTTCTTC.

The table lists this clonotype with a few counts. The chain has TRBV2 and TRBJ1-5; weak D call: TRBD1 (5 bases). The germline V and J ends were trimmed by 4 bases and 4 bases, with 11 bases remaining between them. Germline V CDR1 and CDR2: SNHLY, FYNNEI. The CDR3 is 14 amino acids. The CDR3: CASSVQGRNQPQHF. For the CDR3, the DNA is TGTGCCAGCAGTGTTCAGGGTCGGAATCAGCCCCAGCATTTT.

This clonotype was seen ten or more times. The CDR3 here is CASSFLRNNYGYTF. The CDR3 DNA follows: TGTGCCAGCAGTTTTCTACGGAATAACTATGGCTACACCTTC. The chain employs TRBV12-3 or TRBV12-4 and TRBJ1-2; D call uncertain. The V and J ends lost 3 bases and 1 base respectively, with 9 bases between them. There are 14 residues in the CDR3.

This clonotype occurred a few times. The CDR3 DNA is TGTGCCAGCAGCCCCCGGGGGACTAGCGGGAGGAGGGAGCAGTACTTC. Encoded protein: CASSPRGTSGRREQYF. The chain has TRBV3-1 and TRBJ2-7, with TRBD2 identical over 15 bases. CDR3 size: 16 residues. V lost 4 bases to trimming and J lost 7 bases; unmatched junction nucleotides: 8. CDR1 LGHDT and CDR2 YNNKEL come from the germline V gene (reference sequence).

This clonotype was detected many times. The chain recombines TRBV7-2 with TRBJ1-6; 10 positions agree with TRBD1. This CDR3 spans 14 amino acids. Unmatched junction bases numbered 4, after V lost 5 bases and J lost 9 bases. Germline V gene sequence: CDR1 SGHTA, CDR2 FQGNSA. The CDR3 protein is CASSLRDRGSPLHF. For the CDR3, the DNA is TGTGCCAGCAGCCTTCGGGACAGGGGTTCACCCCTCCACTTT.

The chain links TRBV6-2 or TRBV6-3 to TRBJ1-1; TRBD1 might be the D (6 bases). From germline, CDR1 is MNHEY and CDR2 SVGEGT. CDR3 length: 18 residues. V lost 3 bases to trimming and J lost 0 bases, with 20 bases between them. The CDR3 DNA reads TGTGCCAGCAGTTATACCGGACCCGGGACAACTATGAACACTGAAGCTTTCTTT. Its translation: CASSYTGPGTTMNTEAFF.

This clonotype was observed a few times. DNA for the CDR3: TGTGCCAGCAGCTTCAAAACAGGGGGCAATCAGCCCCAGCATTTT. Translating gives CASSFKTGGNQPQHF. The chain carries TRBV11-3 and TRBJ1-5, with 7 bases aligning to TRBD1. This CDR3 region has 15 residues. Trimming at V came to 3 bases and at J to 2 bases, leaving 4 bases not matched to a gene. Germline CDR1 is SGHNT and CDR2 is YENEEA.

The sample holds many counts of this clonotype. As DNA, the CDR3 is TGTGCCAGCAGTTGGGGACGGTACTACGAGCAGTACTTC. Protein: CASSWGRYYEQYF. This chain links TRBV6-5 with TRBJ2-7, with D tentatively TRBD1 or TRBD2 (5 bases each). The V end lost 4 bases, the J end lost 3 bases, and 10 bases lay between the germline ends. The length of the CDR3 is 13 residues. Per germline, CDR1 MNHEY and CDR2 SVGAGI.

This clonotype occurred a few times. The chain recombines TRBV3-1 with TRBJ2-7; D is unresolved. CDR1 and CDR2 (germline): LGHDT, YNNKEL (reference sequence). The CDR3 extends over 11 amino acids. V lost 3 bases to trimming and J lost 5 bases, with 5 bases between them. Here the CDR3 reads CASSHVHEQYF. The CDR3 DNA follows: TGTGCCAGCAGCCACGTTCACGAGCAGTACTTC.

This clonotype has more than one count but fewer than ten. CDR3 DNA sequence: TGCAGTGCTACTCTAGCGGGAGTCCATGAGCAGTTCTTC. Its translation is CSATLAGVHEQFF. The chain couples TRBV20-1 to TRBJ2-1; 10 bases align to TRBD2. V lost 4 bases and J lost 8; bases outside the gene matches: 5. This CDR3 has 13 residues. Per germline, CDR1 DFQATT and CDR2 SNEGSKA (reference sequence).

The gene calls are TRBV11-2 and TRBJ1-2; tentatively, D is TRBD1 (5 bases). Looked up from germline, CDR1 is SGHAT and CDR2 is FQNNGV. Trimming shortened V by 7 bases and J by 6 bases, and 12 bases separated the two germline ends. CDR3 length: 12 amino acids. The CDR3 sequence is CASTRGTNGYTF. The CDR3 DNA is TGTGCCAGCACCCGAGGGACCAATGGCTACACCTTC.

This clonotype was counted at least ten times. This chain uses TRBV5-1 with TRBJ2-7; D is unclear. The CDR3 consists of 14 residues. The ends were cut back, 4 bases at V and 2 bases at J, with 13 bases in the middle. In germline, CDR1 is SGHRS, CDR2 YFSETQ. The CDR3 DNA is TGCGCCAGCAGCGTTTTAGGGCTAGCCTACGAGCAGTACTTC. Translation: CASSVLGLAYEQYF.

This clonotype appeared many times. The rearrangement joins TRBV27 to TRBJ2-1; D unresolved. Trimming removed 5 bases at V and 0 bases at J, with 5 bases between. The V gene's germline CDR1 is MNHEY and CDR2 SMNVEV (reference sequence). The CDR3 length is 13 residues. The CDR3 protein is CASSRISYNEQFF. As DNA, the CDR3 is TGTGCCAGCAGTCGTATCTCCTACAATGAGCAGTTCTTC.

The chain links TRBV3-1 to TRBJ1-2; D is unclear. The germline V gene encodes CDR1 LGHDT and CDR2 YNNKEL (reference sequence). Trimming took 1 base from V and 8 from J, leaving 5 bases between them. CDR3 size: 11 residues. This CDR3 reads CASSQGMGYTF. CDR3 coding DNA: TGTGCCAGCAGCCAAGGAATGGGCTACACCTTC.

This clonotype was detected only a few times. The rearrangement joins TRBV9 to TRBJ2-4; D is undetermined. The CDR3 has 14 residues. V was cut by 0 bases and J by 0 bases, with 4 bases left in between. Germline assignment: CDR1 SGDLS and CDR2 YYNGEE. The CDR3 loop reads CASSVELAKNIQYF. The DNA for the CDR3 is TGTGCCAGCAGCGTAGAACTAGCCAAAAACATTCAGTACTTC.

This clonotype was observed a few times. This chain joins TRBV19 and TRBJ2-2; 11 bases match TRBD1. The trim removed 3 bases at V and 6 bases at J, leaving 9 bases unmatched. The CDR3 has 17 amino acids. The V gene's germline CDR1 is LNHDA and CDR2 SQIVND (reference sequence). The CDR3 loop is CASSIWTGGIFPGELFF. CDR3 DNA: TGTGCCAGTAGTATTTGGACAGGGGGCATTTTTCCCGGGGAGCTGTTTTTT.

The chain combines TRBV20-1 with TRBJ1-4; TRBD1 is a possible D gene (6 bases). V was clipped by 3 bases and J by 8 bases, with 13 bases between them. This CDR3 comprises 13 residues. Per germline, CDR1 DFQATT and CDR2 SNEGSKA (reference sequence). In DNA, the CDR3 is TGCAGTGCTAGGGGGTCCAGGGGAGAAAAACTGTTTTTT. This translates into CSARGSRGEKLFF.

The chain employs TRBV7-3 and TRBJ2-3; D ambiguous. CDR1 SGHTA and CDR2 FQGTGA come from the germline V gene. The CDR3 length is 15 residues. V lost 4 bases to trimming and J lost 3 bases, with 14 bases between them. CDR3 region: CASSSTGPPTDTQYF. The DNA for the CDR3 is TGTGCCAGCAGCTCGACCGGGCCCCCGACAGATACGCAGTATTTT.

This clonotype was seen many times. CDR3 in DNA: TGTGCCAGCAGTTACGTTCGTCGTAGCGGGAGATCCTACGAGCAGTACTTC. Its translation is CASSYVRRSGRSYEQYF. The rearrangement links TRBV28 to TRBJ2-7, with 9 positions matching TRBD2. The V gene's germline CDR1 is MDHEN and CDR2 SYDVKM. The CDR3 extends over 17 amino acids. V was clipped by 4 bases and J by 1 base; unmatched bases: 11.

Many counts were recorded for this clonotype. The gene calls are TRBV20-1 and TRBJ2-2; D remains ambiguous. Germline V gives CDR1 DFQATT, CDR2 SNEGSKA (reference sequence). This CDR3 is built from 15 residues. Deletions cut 6 bases from V and 3 bases from J, with 17 bases between. CDR3 amino acids: CSAGPRTPYTGELFF. Written as DNA, the CDR3 is TGCAGTGCCGGGCCTAGGACCCCGTACACCGGGGAGCTGTTTTTT.